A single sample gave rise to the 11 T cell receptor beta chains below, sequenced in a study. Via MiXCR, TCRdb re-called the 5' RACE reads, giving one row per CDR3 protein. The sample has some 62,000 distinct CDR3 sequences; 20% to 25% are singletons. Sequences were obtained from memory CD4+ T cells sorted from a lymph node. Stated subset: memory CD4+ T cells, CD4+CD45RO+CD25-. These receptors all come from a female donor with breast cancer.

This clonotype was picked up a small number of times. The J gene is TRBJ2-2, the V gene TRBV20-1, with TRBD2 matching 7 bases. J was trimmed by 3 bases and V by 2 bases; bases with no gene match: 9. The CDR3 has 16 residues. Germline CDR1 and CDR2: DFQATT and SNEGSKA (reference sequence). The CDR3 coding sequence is TGCAGTGCTAGATACCAAGGGCGGGAGTACACCGGGGAGCTGTTTTTT. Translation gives CSARYQGREYTGELFF.

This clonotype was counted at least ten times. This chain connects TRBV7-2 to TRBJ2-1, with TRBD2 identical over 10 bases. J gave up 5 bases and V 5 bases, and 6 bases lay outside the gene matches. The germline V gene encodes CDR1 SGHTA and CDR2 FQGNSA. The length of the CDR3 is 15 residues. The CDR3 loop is CASSPWTSGHNEQFF. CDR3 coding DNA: TGTGCCAGCAGCCCATGGACTAGCGGCCACAATGAGCAGTTCTTC.

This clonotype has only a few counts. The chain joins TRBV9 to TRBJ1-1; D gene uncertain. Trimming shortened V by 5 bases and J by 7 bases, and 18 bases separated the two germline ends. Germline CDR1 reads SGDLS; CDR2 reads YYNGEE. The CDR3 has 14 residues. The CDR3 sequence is CASSRSERAGEAFF. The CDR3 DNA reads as TGTGCCAGCAGTCGTAGCGAGAGGGCAGGTGAAGCTTTCTTT.

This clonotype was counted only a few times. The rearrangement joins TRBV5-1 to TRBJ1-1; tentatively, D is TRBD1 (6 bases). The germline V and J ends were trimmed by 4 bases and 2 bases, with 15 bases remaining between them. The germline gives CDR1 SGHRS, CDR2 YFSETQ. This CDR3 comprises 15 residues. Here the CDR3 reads CASSLGPQGNTEAFF. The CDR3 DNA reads TGCGCCAGCAGCCTCGGCCCACAGGGTAACACTGAAGCTTTCTTT.

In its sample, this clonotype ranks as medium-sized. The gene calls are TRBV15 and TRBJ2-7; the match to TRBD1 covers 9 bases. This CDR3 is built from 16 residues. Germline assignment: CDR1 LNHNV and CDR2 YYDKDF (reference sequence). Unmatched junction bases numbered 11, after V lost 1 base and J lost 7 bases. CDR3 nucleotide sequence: TGTGCCACCAGCAGAGTTGTGACAGGGGGACCCTTAGAGCAGTACTTC. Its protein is CATSRVVTGGPLEQYF.

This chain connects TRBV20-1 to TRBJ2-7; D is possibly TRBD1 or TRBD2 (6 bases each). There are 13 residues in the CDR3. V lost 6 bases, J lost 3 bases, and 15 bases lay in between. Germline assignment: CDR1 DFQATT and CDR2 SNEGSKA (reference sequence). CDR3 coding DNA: TGCAGTGCCGGAGGGGGAGAGGTCTACGAGCAGTACTTC. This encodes CSAGGGEVYEQYF.

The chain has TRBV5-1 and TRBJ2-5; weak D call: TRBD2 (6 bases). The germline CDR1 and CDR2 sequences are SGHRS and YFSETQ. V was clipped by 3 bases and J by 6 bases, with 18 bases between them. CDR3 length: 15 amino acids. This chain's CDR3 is CASSSLRGSGQTQYF. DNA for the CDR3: TGCGCCAGCAGCTCCCTCCGGGGCAGCGGGCAGACCCAGTACTTC.

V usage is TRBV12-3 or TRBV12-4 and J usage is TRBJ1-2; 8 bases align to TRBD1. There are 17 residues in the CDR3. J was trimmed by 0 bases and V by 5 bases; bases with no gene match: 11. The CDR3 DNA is TGTGCCAGCAGTCCCCCCCACAGACAGGGGCCTAACTATGGCTACACCTTC. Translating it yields CASSPPHRQGPNYGYTF.

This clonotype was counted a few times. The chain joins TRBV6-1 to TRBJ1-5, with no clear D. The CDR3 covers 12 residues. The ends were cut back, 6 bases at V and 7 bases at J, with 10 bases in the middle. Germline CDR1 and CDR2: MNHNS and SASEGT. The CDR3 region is CASRVLRQPQHF. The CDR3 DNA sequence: TGTGCCAGCAGGGTTTTGAGGCAGCCCCAGCATTTT.

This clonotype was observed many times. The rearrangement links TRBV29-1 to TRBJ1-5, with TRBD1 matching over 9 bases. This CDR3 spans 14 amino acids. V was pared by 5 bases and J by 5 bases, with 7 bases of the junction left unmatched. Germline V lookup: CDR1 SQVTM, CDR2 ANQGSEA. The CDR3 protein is CSVSQGAVDQPQHF. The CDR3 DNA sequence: TGCAGCGTTTCACAGGGGGCGGTGGATCAGCCCCAGCATTTT.

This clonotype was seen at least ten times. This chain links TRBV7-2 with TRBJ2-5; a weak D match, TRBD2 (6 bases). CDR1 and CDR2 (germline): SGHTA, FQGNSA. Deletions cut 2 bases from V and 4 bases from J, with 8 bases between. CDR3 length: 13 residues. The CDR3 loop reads CASSLQEGETQYF. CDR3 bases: TGTGCCAGCAGCTTACAGGAGGGAGAGACCCAGTACTTC.